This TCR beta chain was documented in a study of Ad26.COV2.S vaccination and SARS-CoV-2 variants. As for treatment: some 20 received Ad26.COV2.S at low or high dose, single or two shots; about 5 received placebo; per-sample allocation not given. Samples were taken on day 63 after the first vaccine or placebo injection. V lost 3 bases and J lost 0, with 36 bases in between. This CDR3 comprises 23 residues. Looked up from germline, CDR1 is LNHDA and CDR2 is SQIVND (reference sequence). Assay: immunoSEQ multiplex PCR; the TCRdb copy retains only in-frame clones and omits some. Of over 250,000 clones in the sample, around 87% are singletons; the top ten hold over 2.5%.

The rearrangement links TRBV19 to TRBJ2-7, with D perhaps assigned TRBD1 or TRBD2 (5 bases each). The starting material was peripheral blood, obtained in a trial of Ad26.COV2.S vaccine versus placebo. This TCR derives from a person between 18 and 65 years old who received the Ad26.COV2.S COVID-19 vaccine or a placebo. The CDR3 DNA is TGTGCCAGTAGTATTCCCAACCCGGGGCCCTCGTCGGGCCGCACGGGCCTCTCCTACGAGCAGTACTTC. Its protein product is CASSIPNPGPSSGRTGLSYEQYF.